Each of the 5 T cell receptor beta chains below was sequenced from the same sample in a study of T cells in Graves' hyperthyroidism and ophthalmopathy. The investigators amplified TCR beta CDR3 regions from RNA transcripts. The primer set for the first-round RT-PCR of the TCR CDR3 was HTBI. TCRdb independently ran MiXCR on the multiplex PCR reads; one entry per CDR3 protein. The data hold about 600,000 distinct CDR3 sequences, with around 13% observed a single time. Material for sequencing was blood. The receptors shown here come from a woman aged 50 to 60 with Graves' ophthalmopathy.

This clonotype was found many times. The rearrangement links TRBV20-1 to TRBJ2-7; 13 nucleotides line up with TRBD2. Losses at the gene ends were 5 bases for V and 6 bases for J; bases not matched to a gene: 10. The CDR3 totals 15 residues. Per germline, CDR1 DFQATT and CDR2 SNEGSKA (reference sequence). The CDR3 is CSAQKGLAGPLEQYF. CDR3 in DNA: TGCAGTGCTCAAAAGGGACTAGCGGGACCCCTCGAGCAGTACTTC.

This clonotype appeared many times. The CDR3 region has the DNA TGTGCCAGCAGTCCAAGGGACAGGGTCTCCTACGAGCAGTACTTC. Encoded protein: CASSPRDRVSYEQYF. The chain uses TRBV18 and TRBJ2-7, with 9 bases identical to TRBD1. Germline-derived CDR1 and CDR2 are KGHSH and LQKENI. CDR3 length equals 15 residues. V gave up 8 bases and J gave up 0 bases; unmatched junction bases: 8.

This clonotype was counted only a few times. V and J are TRBV12-3 or TRBV12-4 and TRBJ2-1; no definite D call. Trimming left V 7 bases short and J 3 bases short, with 4 bases between. The CDR3 consists of 11 residues. For the CDR3, the DNA is TGTGCCAGCACCGACTACAATGAGCAGTTCTTC. This sequence encodes CASTDYNEQFF.

This clonotype turned up a few times. The chain is built from TRBV28 and TRBJ2-7, with a possible D match to TRBD1 (5 bases). CDR1 is MDHEN and CDR2 is SYDVKM in the germline V gene. The CDR3 is made up of 14 amino acids. The ends were cut back, 6 bases at V and 6 bases at J, with 18 bases in the middle. The CDR3 loop reads CASSQQGRTLEQYF. In DNA, the CDR3 is TGTGCCAGCAGCCAGCAGGGTAGGACCCTCGAGCAGTACTTC.

Of note for this clonotype: A much larger clone lies a single base off, so this may be a read error. J is TRBJ2-7 and V is TRBV28; possible D gene TRBD2, 6 bases. The CDR3 runs to 16 residues. Germline CDR1 MDHEN, CDR2 SYDVKM. V was trimmed by 2 bases and J by 2 bases, leaving 16 bases between them. The CDR3 bases are TGTGCCAGCAGTTTAAAACTTGGGACTGAGACCTACGAGCAGTACTTC. This sequence encodes CASSLKLGTETYEQYF.